A single sample is the source of the 16 T cell receptor beta chains below, sequenced in a study of cytomegalovirus exposure and HLA in healthy donors. Sequenced by immunoSEQ multiplex PCR; TCRdb stores in-frame clones only, minus some. The sample records about 150,000 clones, 80% to 90% being singletons. Sequenced: PBMCs. The receptor set was obtained from a man younger than 35 in good health and CMV-seropositive.

V gene TRBV14 combines with J gene TRBJ2-1; 9 bases line up with TRBD1. Unmatched junction bases numbered 7, after V lost 6 bases and J lost 4 bases. Germline loops: CDR1 SGHDN, CDR2 FVKESK. This CDR3 comprises 15 residues. For the CDR3, the DNA is TGTGCCAGCAGTCCCCGGGACAGGGCTTACAATGAGCAGTTCTTC. Residues: CASSPRDRAYNEQFF.

The gene calls are TRBV5-1 and TRBJ2-2; a weak D match, TRBD2 (5 bases). Per germline, CDR1 SGHRS and CDR2 YFSETQ. The CDR3 extends over 15 amino acids. V lost 4 bases to trimming and J lost 0 bases, with 10 bases between them. The CDR3 nucleotides are TGCGCCAGCAGCCTGTTAGCGACGAACACCGGGGAGCTGTTTTTT. Its translation: CASSLLATNTGELFF.

This rearrangement joins TRBV11-2 to TRBJ1-1, with D possibly matching TRBD1 (5 bases). Trimming cost V 5 bases and J 1 base, with 8 bases left between them. CDR3 length: 13 residues. Germline CDR1 SGHAT, CDR2 FQNNGV. In DNA, the CDR3 is TGTGCCAGCAGCCGCCAGGGGAACACTGAAGCTTTCTTT. Protein: CASSRQGNTEAFF.

The chain combines TRBV6-5 with TRBJ2-1; TRBD1 agrees at 7 bases. After removal of 5 bases from V and 7 bases from J, the junction contained 2 bases not matched to a gene. Per germline, CDR1 MNHEY and CDR2 SVGAGI. The CDR3 runs to 12 residues. The CDR3 protein is CASSRQGNEQFF. The CDR3 DNA reads TGTGCCAGCAGTAGACAGGGAAATGAGCAGTTCTTC.

The chain uses TRBV27 and TRBJ2-1; 9 positions agree with TRBD1. V trimming: 3 bases; J trimming: 9 bases; junction bases outside the gene matches: 9. Germline values: CDR1 MNHEY, CDR2 SMNVEV (reference sequence). The CDR3 spans 15 residues. The chain's CDR3 is CASSFRTGGQVEQFF. In DNA form, the CDR3 reads TGTGCCAGCAGTTTCCGAACAGGGGGCCAAGTTGAGCAGTTCTTC.

This clone was found once. The chain joins TRBV25-1 to TRBJ2-3; possibly TRBD2 for D (6 bases). CDR1 MGHDK and CDR2 SYGVNS come from the germline V gene. The V end lost 2 bases, the J end lost 0 bases, and 9 bases lay between the germline ends. The CDR3 contains 15 residues. The CDR3 sequence is CASSEGGSSTDTQYF. The CDR3 coding sequence is TGTGCCAGCAGTGAAGGGGGGTCTAGCACAGATACGCAGTATTTT.

This clone appeared a single time. The V call is TRBV28, the J call TRBJ1-2; 8 bases match TRBD1. This CDR3 region has 15 residues. CDR1 is MDHEN and CDR2 is SYDVKM in the germline V gene. The V segment lost 5 bases and the J segment 4 bases; nucleotides outside the gene matches: 9. CDR3 sequence reads: CASSPPTGARYGYTF. The CDR3 DNA sequence: TGTGCCAGCAGTCCACCGACAGGGGCTCGCTATGGCTACACCTTC.

The chain combines TRBV5-1 with TRBJ2-4; 8 nucleotides line up with TRBD2. Germline assignment: CDR1 SGHRS and CDR2 YFSETQ. The CDR3 extends over 16 amino acids. J gave up 7 bases and V 0 bases, and 9 bases lay outside the gene matches. In DNA form, the CDR3 reads TGCGCCAGCAGCTTGGCCGGTAGCGGGGCAGGGAACATTCAGTACTTC. It yields the protein CASSLAGSGAGNIQYF.

V and J are TRBV19 and TRBJ2-7; TRBD2 matches at 7 bases. Germline V gene data show CDR1 as LNHDA and CDR2 as SQIVND (reference sequence). Unmatched junction bases numbered 17, after V lost 6 bases and J lost 3 bases. The CDR3 spans 17 residues. The CDR3 sequence: CASSPLGSGSRYYEQYF. DNA of the CDR3: TGTGCCAGTAGCCCCCTTGGTAGCGGGTCCCGTTACTACGAGCAGTACTTC.

This clone has just one count. The chain joins TRBV7-7 to TRBJ2-7, with a possible D match to TRBD2 (7 bases). Trimming took off 1 base at V and 3 bases at J, with 19 bases between the two ends. The germline gives CDR1 SSHAT, CDR2 FNYEAQ (reference sequence). There are 17 residues in the CDR3. In DNA form, the CDR3 reads TGTGCCAGCAGCTTAGTGAAGACGGGGGGCACAATCTACGAGCAGTACTTC. Its protein is CASSLVKTGGTIYEQYF. Combining the CDR3 with reference TRBV7-7 and TRBJ2-7 gives the whole variable domain GAGVSQSPRYKVTKRGQDVTLRCDPISSHATLYWYQQALGQGPEFLTYFNYEAQPDKSGLPSDRFSAERPEGSISTLTIQRTEQRDSAMYRCASSLVKTGGTIYEQYFGPGTRLTVT.

There are a few counts of this clone. The rearrangement joins TRBV7-2 to TRBJ1-2; a possible D gene is TRBD1 (5 bases). CDR1 is SGHTA and CDR2 is FQGNSA in the germline V gene. V was trimmed by 4 bases and J by 8 bases, leaving 14 bases between them. The CDR3 length is 13 residues. The CDR3 DNA reads as TGTGCCAGCAGCTACACAGGCCAAGGGGGCTACACCTTC. It is translated as CASSYTGQGGYTF.

This clone appeared once. The rearrangement joins TRBV7-9 to TRBJ1-6; a weak D match, TRBD1 (6 bases). Germline assignment: CDR1 SEHNR and CDR2 FQNEAQ (reference sequence). With 1 base removed from V and 10 bases from J, the gap between germline ends came to 11 bases. The CDR3 totals 14 residues. DNA for the CDR3: TGTGCCAGCAGCTTAGGGACAGTAGGATCACCCCTCCACTTT. Residues: CASSLGTVGSPLHF.

The gene calls are TRBV29-1 and TRBJ2-7; D is unclear. V lost 3 bases and J 4 bases, leaving 10 bases between the germline ends. The CDR3 has 12 amino acids. Germline CDR1 and CDR2: SQVTM and ANQGSEA. The chain's CDR3 is CSVEVRRYEQYF. The DNA for the CDR3 is TGCAGCGTTGAGGTCAGAAGATACGAGCAGTACTTC.

This chain uses TRBV4-3 with TRBJ2-6, with D perhaps TRBD2 (6 bases). The CDR3 spans 17 residues. Trimming stripped 0 bases from V and 1 base from J, with 10 bases between. Germline assignment: CDR1 LGHNA and CDR2 YSLEER. CDR3 loop: CASSQDGGRSGANVLTF. In DNA form, the CDR3 reads TGCGCCAGCAGCCAAGACGGTGGGAGGTCTGGGGCCAACGTCCTGACTTTC.

The chain carries TRBV6-5 and TRBJ2-7; 10 nucleotides agree with TRBD2. V lost 6 bases, J lost 2 bases, and 4 bases stayed unmatched. The CDR3 covers 14 residues. Germline-derived CDR1 and CDR2 are MNHEY and SVGAGI. The CDR3 nucleotides read TGTGCCAGCAGCAAGCGGGAGGGGCCCTACGAGCAGTACTTC. This translates into CASSKREGPYEQYF.

The chain carries TRBV7-2 and TRBJ2-5; possibly TRBD1 for D (6 bases). The CDR3 runs 13 residues. The germline V and J ends were trimmed by 4 bases and 5 bases, with 11 bases remaining between them. CDR1 SGHTA and CDR2 FQGNSA come from the germline V gene. Here the CDR3 reads CASSSQGPETQYF. CDR3 DNA: TGTGCCAGCAGCTCACAGGGTCCGGAGACCCAGTACTTC. The whole variable domain, remainder taken from reference TRBV7-2 and TRBJ2-5, is GAGVSQSPSNKVTEKGKDVELRCDPISGHTALYWYRQSLGQGLEFLIYFQGNSAPDKSGLPSDRFSAERTGGSVSTLTIQRTQQEDSAVYLCASSSQGPETQYFGPGTRLLVL.